Listed here are 32 T cell receptor beta chains from one sample, sequenced in a study of OX40 agonist ivuxolimab in advanced cancers. Sequenced by immunoSEQ multiplex PCR; TCRdb stores in-frame clones only, minus some. Here the sample spans approximately 86,000 clones, around 84% being singletons. The sequencing used CD4+ or CD8+ T cells sorted from blood, collected in a trial of the OX40 agonist ivuxolimab. The receptors derive from an adult with an advanced solid tumor such as melanoma, head and neck, liver or kidney cancer.

J is TRBJ2-3 and V is TRBV6-5; D not certain. Trimming took 5 bases from V and 2 from J, leaving 14 bases between them. Germline CDR1 MNHEY, CDR2 SVGAGI. The CDR3 runs to 15 residues. Here the CDR3 reads CASSPAIINTDTQYF. In nucleotides, the CDR3 is TGTGCCAGCAGTCCAGCGATCATAAACACAGATACGCAGTATTTT.

The chain links TRBV9 to TRBJ2-3; D not certain. This CDR3 comprises 12 residues. The V end lost 1 base, the J end lost 3 bases, and 3 bases lay between the germline ends. From germline, CDR1 is SGDLS and CDR2 YYNGEE. The chain's CDR3 is CASSVQTDTQYF. DNA of the CDR3: TGTGCCAGCAGCGTACAAACAGATACGCAGTATTTT.

The chain carries TRBV6-5 and TRBJ1-4; TRBD1 agrees at 8 bases. V shed 2 bases, J shed 7 bases, and the junction held 3 bases outside the gene matches. Looked up from germline, CDR1 is MNHEY and CDR2 is SVGAGI. The CDR3 consists of 14 residues. Written as DNA, the CDR3 is TGTGCCAGCAGTTACGACAGGGGAAGTGAAAAACTGTTTTTT. It codes for CASSYDRGSEKLFF.

The chain is built from TRBV9 and TRBJ2-1; possibly TRBD2 for D (5 bases). The germline V gene has CDR1 SGDLS and CDR2 YYNGEE. V was cut by 0 bases and J by 0 bases, with 7 bases left in between. The CDR3 length is 15 residues. DNA for the CDR3: TGTGCCAGCAGCGTAGCTACTAGCTCCTACAATGAGCAGTTCTTC. The encoded protein is CASSVATSSYNEQFF.

Here the CDR3 reads CAISTGTGGRETQYF. In DNA form, the CDR3 reads TGTGCCATCAGTACCGGGACAGGGGGCAGGGAGACCCAGTACTTC. This chain uses TRBV10-3 with TRBJ2-5; 12 nucleotides align to TRBD1. There are 15 residues in the CDR3. Germline values: CDR1 ENHRY, CDR2 SYGVKD. Trimming removed 5 bases from V and 5 bases from J; junction bases left unmatched: 6.

The chain couples TRBV6-5 to TRBJ2-2; TRBD2 agrees at 12 bases. From germline, CDR1 is MNHEY and CDR2 SVGAGI. The CDR3 length is 15 residues. Losses at the gene ends were 8 bases for V and 3 bases for J; bases not matched to a gene: 4. CDR3 DNA: TGTGCCAGCCTAGCGGGGGGGCCTTACACCGGGGAGCTGTTTTTT. Translating gives CASLAGGPYTGELFF.

This sequence joins TRBV19 and TRBJ1-5, with a possible D match to TRBD1 (5 bases). From germline, CDR1 is LNHDA and CDR2 SQIVND (reference sequence). CDR3 size: 15 residues. The V end lost 6 bases, the J end lost 6 bases, and 18 bases lay between the germline ends. The CDR3 region has the DNA TGTGCCAGTAGAAGTCGGGGAAGGGACCTTCAGCCCCAGCATTTT. Protein: CASRSRGRDLQPQHF.

The chain employs TRBV11-3 and TRBJ2-5, with D perhaps matching TRBD1 (7 bases). The CDR3 totals 17 residues. CDR1 and CDR2 (germline): SGHNT, YENEEA. Trimming stripped 5 bases from V and 3 bases from J, with 22 bases between. CDR3 sequence: CASSPEGQFSYEETQYF. For the CDR3, the DNA is TGTGCCAGCAGCCCGGAGGGACAGTTCAGCTACGAAGAGACCCAGTACTTC. Combining the CDR3 with reference TRBV11-3 and TRBJ2-5 gives the whole variable domain EAGVVQSPRYKIIEKKQPVAFWCNPISGHNTLYWYLQNLGQGPELLIRYENEEAVDDSQLPKDRFSAERLKGVDSTLKIQPAELGDSAVYLCASSPEGQFSYEETQYFGPGTRLLVL.

V and J are TRBV7-9 and TRBJ1-1, with TRBD1 identical over 8 bases. This CDR3 contains 12 residues. Unmatched junction bases numbered 5, after V lost 8 bases and J lost 6 bases. Germline lookup yields CDR1 SEHNR and CDR2 FQNEAQ (reference sequence). DNA for the CDR3: TGTGCCAGCTTCCGACAGGGGCCTGAAGCTTTCTTT. This encodes CASFRQGPEAFF.

The chain uses TRBV6-6 and TRBJ2-2; D call uncertain. CDR3 length: 14 amino acids. Per the germline V gene, CDR1 is MNHNY and CDR2 is SVGAGI (reference sequence). Deletions cut 2 bases from V and 4 bases from J, with 8 bases between. CDR3 region: CASSYRPITGELFF. The CDR3, as DNA: TGTGCCAGCAGTTACCGGCCGATCACCGGGGAGCTGTTTTTT.

This chain uses TRBV10-3 with TRBJ2-1; D is undetermined. Germline-derived CDR1 and CDR2 are ENHRY and SYGVKD. The CDR3 is made up of 12 amino acids. V was pared by 3 bases and J by 6 bases, with 6 bases between. CDR3 in amino acids: CAISDGGNEQFF. CDR3 coding DNA: TGTGCCATCAGTGACGGTGGCAATGAGCAGTTCTTC.

V and J are TRBV2 and TRBJ2-5; D ambiguous. The germline V gene encodes CDR1 SNHLY and CDR2 FYNNEI. The germline V and J ends were trimmed by 4 bases and 4 bases, with 10 bases remaining between them. The CDR3 has 13 residues. This CDR3 is CASSGGRLETQYF. In DNA form, the CDR3 reads TGTGCCAGCAGTGGGGGAAGACTAGAGACCCAGTACTTC.

The rearrangement links TRBV7-3 to TRBJ1-2, with 10 bases matching TRBD1. CDR3 size: 16 residues. Germline values: CDR1 SGHTA, CDR2 FQGTGA. Trimming at V came to 3 bases and at J to 7 bases, leaving 11 bases not matched to a gene. In DNA, the CDR3 is TGTGCCAGCAGCTTCACGGGGGCCCGGGACAGGGGTGGCTACACCTTC. Its translation: CASSFTGARDRGGYTF.

CDR3 bases: TGTGCCTGGAGTGCCGGGAATAGCAATCAGCCCCAGCATTTT. It yields the protein CAWSAGNSNQPQHF. The J gene is TRBJ1-5, the V gene TRBV30; D is undetermined. The CDR3 has 14 residues. Looked up from germline, CDR1 is GTSNPN and CDR2 is SVGIG (reference sequence). V lost 1 base, J lost 0 bases, and 7 bases lay in between.

The chain joins TRBV15 to TRBJ2-3; 7 bases fit TRBD2. The germline V gene has CDR1 LNHNV and CDR2 YYDKDF (reference sequence). The CDR3 covers 14 residues. V trimming: 0 bases; J trimming: 7 bases; junction bases outside the gene matches: 4. DNA of the CDR3: TGTGCCACCAGCAGAGAGGGGGGGAGGAATACGCAGTATTTT. It encodes CATSREGGRNTQYF.

The chain couples TRBV2 to TRBJ1-6; D not certain. The V and J ends lost 3 bases and 8 bases respectively, with 5 bases between them. The germline CDR1 and CDR2 sequences are SNHLY and FYNNEI. CDR3 size: 12 residues. CDR3 DNA: TGTGCCAGCAGTGATGGGTATTCACCCCTCCACTTT. The encoded protein is CASSDGYSPLHF.

The chain combines TRBV5-6 with TRBJ2-2; D gene uncertain. The CDR3 is 16 residues long. Looked up from germline, CDR1 is SGHDT and CDR2 is YYEEEE. The V and J ends lost 0 bases and 1 base respectively, with 10 bases between them. The CDR3 is CASSLAAKLNTGELFF. The CDR3 DNA sequence: TGTGCCAGCAGCTTGGCAGCGAAGTTGAACACCGGGGAGCTGTTTTTT. The full variable domain, with the rest looked up from reference TRBV5-6 and TRBJ2-2, is DAGVTQSPTHLIKTRGQQVTLRCSPKSGHDTVSWYQQALGQGPQFIFQYYEEEERQRGNFPDRFSGHQFPNYSSELNVNALLLGDSALYLCASSLAAKLNTGELFFGEGSRLTVL.

The chain combines TRBV5-1 with TRBJ2-6; D not certain. Germline V CDR1 and CDR2: SGHRS, YFSETQ. Trimming stripped 6 bases from V and 0 bases from J, with 7 bases between. The CDR3 has 14 residues. CDR3 loop: CASNRNSGANVLTF. The CDR3 DNA reads as TGCGCCAGCAATAGGAACTCTGGGGCCAACGTCCTGACTTTC. Complete variable domain (other parts from reference TRBV5-1 and TRBJ2-6): KAGVTQTPRYLIKTRGQQVTLSCSPISGHRSVSWYQQTPGQGLQFLFEYFSETQRNKGNFPGRFSGRQFSNSRSEMNVSTLELGDSALYLCASNRNSGANVLTFGAGSRLTVL.

This clone appeared once. The chain uses TRBV30 and TRBJ2-1; 13 nucleotides agree with TRBD2. Per the germline V gene, CDR1 is GTSNPN and CDR2 is SVGIG (reference sequence). V shed 1 base, J shed 1 base, and the junction held 1 base outside the gene matches. This CDR3 has 16 amino acids. The DNA for the CDR3 is TGTGCCTGGAGTGAACTAGCGGGAGGGTCCTACAATGAGCAGTTCTTC. Protein: CAWSELAGGSYNEQFF.

In its sample, this clone was seen a few times. The J gene is TRBJ1-5, the V gene TRBV6-1, with 7 bases that match TRBD1. This CDR3 is 15 amino acids long. The V and J ends lost 7 bases and 7 bases, in that order; junction bases with no gene match: 13. Germline loops: CDR1 MNHNS, CDR2 SASEGT. The CDR3 sequence is CASNPRQGGHQPQHF. DNA of the CDR3: TGTGCCAGCAACCCCCGACAGGGAGGACACCAGCCCCAGCATTTT.

CDR3 loop: CASSLAPPQTSRRDYEQYF. The CDR3 DNA follows: TGTGCCAGCAGCTTAGCGCCCCCCCAGACTAGCCGGCGTGACTACGAGCAGTACTTC. The V and J genes are TRBV7-8 and TRBJ2-7, with 7 bases fitting TRBD2. Germline V gene data show CDR1 as SGHVS and CDR2 as FQNEAQ. CDR3 length: 19 residues. The V gene end was trimmed by 0 bases and the J gene end by 3 bases; junction bases not matched to a gene: 17.

DNA for the CDR3: TGTGCCAGCAGGAGGAGAGAAGGGACCTCCGGGGAGCTGTTTTTT. Protein sequence: CASRRREGTSGELFF. The chain has TRBV6-5 and TRBJ2-2; D could derive from TRBD1 or TRBD2 (5 bases each). Germline CDR1 MNHEY, CDR2 SVGAGI. The CDR3 has 15 residues. V lost 6 bases and J 6 bases, leaving 17 bases between the germline ends.

The J gene is TRBJ2-3, the V gene TRBV7-3; no firm D call. Germline CDR1 SGHTA, CDR2 FQGTGA. The CDR3 loop spans 12 amino acids. V was pared by 5 bases and J by 5 bases, with 8 bases between. CDR3 sequence reads: CASSGFGDTQYF. DNA of the CDR3: TGTGCCAGCAGCGGCTTTGGAGATACGCAGTATTTT. The complete variable domain, with remaining parts taken from reference TRBV7-3 and TRBJ2-3, reads GAGVSQTPSNKVTEKGKYVELRCDPISGHTALYWYRQSLGQGPEFLIYFQGTGAADDSGLPNDRFFAVRPEGSVSTLKIQRTERGDSAVYLCASSGFGDTQYFGPGTRLTVL.

The chain recombines TRBV11-2 with TRBJ2-5, with D hard to call. This CDR3 has 13 amino acids. Germline CDR1 and CDR2: SGHAT and FQNNGV. Trimming shortened V by 1 base and J by 5 bases, and 8 bases separated the two germline ends. The CDR3 DNA sequence: TGTGCCAGCAGCTTAGGCAGGCTGGAGACCCAGTACTTC. It specifies CASSLGRLETQYF.

The chain joins TRBV7-6 to TRBJ1-2; D not resolved. The V end lost 5 bases, the J end lost 5 bases, and 15 bases lay between the germline ends. Germline V gene data show CDR1 as SGHVS and CDR2 as FNYEAQ. CDR3 length equals 14 residues. The CDR3 spells CASSPREALYGYTF. In nucleotides, the CDR3 is TGTGCCAGCAGCCCCCGAGAGGCATTATATGGCTACACCTTC.

This chain connects TRBV2 to TRBJ1-2; TRBD1 aligns across 8 bases. This CDR3 comprises 14 residues. V was pared by 6 bases and J by 2 bases, with 5 bases of the junction left unmatched. The germline CDR1 and CDR2 sequences are SNHLY and FYNNEI. The CDR3 region is CASRGQGGNYGYTF. In DNA form, the CDR3 reads TGTGCCAGCAGAGGACAGGGTGGGAACTATGGCTACACCTTC.

V usage is TRBV6-6 and J usage is TRBJ2-1; D gene uncertain. Germline CDR1 MNHNY, CDR2 SVGAGI (reference sequence). V lost 2 bases to trimming and J lost 7 bases, with 6 bases between them. The CDR3 runs to 12 residues. The DNA for the CDR3 is TGTGCCAGCAGTTACCGAATGAATGAGCAGTTCTTC. Its protein product is CASSYRMNEQFF.

The chain couples TRBV7-9 to TRBJ1-4; D is ambiguous. CDR1 and CDR2 (germline): SEHNR, FQNEAQ (reference sequence). Trimming removed 0 bases at V and 5 bases at J, with 13 bases between. The CDR3 length is 16 residues. The CDR3 spells CASSLAGLRRNEKLFF. In DNA form, the CDR3 reads TGTGCCAGCAGCTTAGCAGGGCTCCGGCGGAATGAAAAACTGTTTTTT.

The chain uses TRBV28 and TRBJ2-7, with 13 bases matching TRBD2. From germline, CDR1 is MDHEN and CDR2 SYDVKM. This CDR3 contains 15 residues. V shed 5 bases and J 4 bases; nucleotides not matched to a gene: 5. The CDR3 reads CASSTLAGGRYEQYF. The DNA for the CDR3 is TGTGCCAGCAGTACACTAGCGGGAGGGCGGTACGAGCAGTACTTC.

V gene TRBV2 combines with J gene TRBJ2-7; maybe TRBD2 (6 bases). Germline V gene data show CDR1 as SNHLY and CDR2 as FYNNEI. The CDR3 contains 14 residues. Trimming took 8 bases from V and 1 from J, leaving 15 bases between them. The CDR3 reads CASHGTGASYEQYF. DNA of the CDR3: TGTGCCAGCCATGGGACGGGAGCGTCCTACGAGCAGTACTTC.

The V and J genes are TRBV4-1 and TRBJ2-3; 10 bases are shared with TRBD2. The CDR3 runs to 18 residues. Looked up from germline, CDR1 is MGHRA and CDR2 is YSYEKL. Trimming removed 0 bases from V and 6 bases from J; junction bases left unmatched: 12. CDR3: CASSQERSSGSRWDTQYF. CDR3 DNA: TGCGCCAGCAGCCAAGAGCGTTCTAGCGGGAGTCGTTGGGATACGCAGTATTTT.

The rearrangement joins TRBV5-1 to TRBJ1-2, with a tentative D call TRBD1 (5 bases). The V and J ends lost 4 bases and 0 bases respectively, with 10 bases between them. The CDR3 sequence is 14 residues long. Germline assignment: CDR1 SGHRS and CDR2 YFSETQ. This CDR3 reads CASSPDTANYGYTF. In DNA form, the CDR3 reads TGCGCCAGCAGCCCGGACACGGCTAACTATGGCTACACCTTC.